This TCR beta chain was captured in a study of CD8+ T cells in alopecia areata. On the study more broadly: Treated patients' severity was scored by percentage of affected scalp area. General study points: Expanded CD8+ clones among the top 100, as well as scalp clonality, were significantly decreased by tofacitinib. Having just one nonresponder leaves the connection between baseline CD8+ expansion and response unresolved. Persistence of many expanded lesional clones was seen in scalp and blood during tofacitinib.

Of note for this clone: The antigen is unknown.

The treatment here: oral pan-JAK inhibitor, 5-10 mg twice daily. The V gene's germline CDR1 is SEHNR and CDR2 FQNEAQ (reference sequence). CDR3 size: 13 residues. V was shortened by 2 bases and J by 5 bases, with 9 bases between the two germline ends. The authors extracted RNA and reverse transcribed it into cDNA as the sequencing template. Profiled with immunoSEQ multiplex PCR; TCRdb holds only in-frame clones, not every one. The sample records 190,000 or so clones, roughly three fifths being singletons. The clonotype was recovered from a human donor with alopecia areata. Material: CD8+ T cells sorted from blood, obtained at week 24, from a patient treated with tofacitinib. V and J are TRBV7-9 and TRBJ1-2, with a weak D call TRBD1 (5 bases). DNA of the CDR3: TGTGCCAGCAGCTTAACGACAGCATATGGCTACACCTTC. This codes for CASSLTTAYGYTF. Full variable domain (missing parts from reference TRBV7-9 and TRBJ1-2): DTGVSQNPRHKITKRGQNVTFRCDPISEHNRLYWYRQTLGQGPEFLTYFQNEAQLEKSRLLSDRFSAERPKGSFSTLEIQRTEQGDSAMYLCASSLTTAYGYTFGSGTRLTVV.